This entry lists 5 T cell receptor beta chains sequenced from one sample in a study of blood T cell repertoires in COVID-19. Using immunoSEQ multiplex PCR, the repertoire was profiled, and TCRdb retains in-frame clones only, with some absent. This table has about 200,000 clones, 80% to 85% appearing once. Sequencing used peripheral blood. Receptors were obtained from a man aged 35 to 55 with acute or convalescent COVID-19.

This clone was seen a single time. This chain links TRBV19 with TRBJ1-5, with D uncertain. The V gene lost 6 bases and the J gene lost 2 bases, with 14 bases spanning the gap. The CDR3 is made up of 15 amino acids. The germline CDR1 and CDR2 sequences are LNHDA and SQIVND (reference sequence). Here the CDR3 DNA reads TGTGCCAGTAGGCCCCGGGAGAGGGGCAATCAGCCCCAGCATTTT. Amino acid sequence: CASRPRERGNQPQHF. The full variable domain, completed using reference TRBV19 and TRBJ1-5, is DGGITQSPKYLFRKEGQNVTLSCEQNLNHDAMYWYRQDPGQGLRLIYYSQIVNDFQKGDIAEGYSVSREKKESFPLTVTSAQKNPTAFYLCASRPRERGNQPQHFGDGTRLSIL.

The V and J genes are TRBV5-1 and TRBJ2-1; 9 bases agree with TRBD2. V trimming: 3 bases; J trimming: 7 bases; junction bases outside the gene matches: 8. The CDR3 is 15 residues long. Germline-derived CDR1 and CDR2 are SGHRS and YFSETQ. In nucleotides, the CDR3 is TGCGCCAGCAGCTCCGGAGCTAGCGGGAAGAATGAGCAGTTCTTC. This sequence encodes CASSSGASGKNEQFF.

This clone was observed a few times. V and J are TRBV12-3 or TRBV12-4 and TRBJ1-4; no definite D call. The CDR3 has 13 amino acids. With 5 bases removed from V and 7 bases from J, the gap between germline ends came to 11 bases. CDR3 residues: CASSPGLIEKLFF. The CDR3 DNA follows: TGTGCCAGCAGTCCCGGACTCATTGAAAAACTGTTTTTT.

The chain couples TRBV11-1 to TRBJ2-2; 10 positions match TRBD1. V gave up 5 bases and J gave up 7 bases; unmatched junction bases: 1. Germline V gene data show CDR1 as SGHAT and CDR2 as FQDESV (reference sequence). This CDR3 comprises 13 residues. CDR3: CASSRTGGGELFF. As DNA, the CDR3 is TGTGCCAGCAGCCGGACAGGGGGCGGGGAGCTGTTTTTT. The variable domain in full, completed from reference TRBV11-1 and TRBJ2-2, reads EAEVAQSPRYKITEKSQAVAFWCDPISGHATLYWYRQILGQGPELLVQFQDESVVDDSQLPKDRFSAERLKGVDSTLKIQPAELGDSAMYLCASSRTGGGELFFGEGSRLTVL.

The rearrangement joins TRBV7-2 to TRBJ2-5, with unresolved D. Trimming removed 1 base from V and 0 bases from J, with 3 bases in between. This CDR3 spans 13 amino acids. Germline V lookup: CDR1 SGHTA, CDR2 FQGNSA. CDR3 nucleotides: TGTGCCAGCAGCTTAGTTAACCAAGAGACCCAGTACTTC. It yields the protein CASSLVNQETQYF.